This T cell receptor (beta chain) originates from a study of Ad26.COV2.S vaccination and SARS-CoV-2 variants. Study-wide context: Intramuscular Ad26.COV2.S at 5x10^10 or 1x10^11 viral particles.

Regarding the study as a whole: Greater spike-specific TCR breadth was seen in vaccine recipients than in placebo recipients.

Details on this clone: Its antigen is unknown.

Libraries were prepared by immunoSEQ multiplex PCR; TCRdb keeps only in-frame clonotypes and omits some of them. The data contain hundreds of thousands of clones, roughly 90% of them seen just once; the ten biggest clones take up approximately 1.5%. The CDR3 runs 14 residues. Germline CDR1 SGHKS, CDR2 YYEKEE (reference sequence). Between the trimmed V and J ends, which lost 4 bases and 0 bases, there was a span of 9 bases. Treatment described: over 15 received Ad26.COV2.S at low or high dose, single or two shots; 5 received placebo; per-sample allocation not given. Vaccine and placebo recipients were sampled on day 63 after the first injection.

The genes are TRBV5-5 and TRBJ2-3; D is perhaps TRBD2 (6 bases). The clonotype originates from a person aged 18-60 years who received the Ad26.COV2.S COVID-19 vaccine or a placebo. The sequenced sample was peripheral blood, obtained in a trial of Ad26.COV2.S vaccine versus placebo. The DNA of the CDR3 is TGTGCCAGCAGCCAGACTAGGAGCACAGATACGCAGTATTTT. Protein product: CASSQTRSTDTQYF. Full variable domain (missing parts from reference TRBV5-5 and TRBJ2-3): DAGVTQSPTHLIKTRGQQVTLRCSPISGHKSVSWYQQVLGQGPQFIFQYYEKEERGRGNFPDRFSARQFPNYSSELNVNALLLGDSALYLCASSQTRSTDTQYFGPGTRLTVL.